A single T cell receptor beta chain is shown here with its context. V lost 5 bases, J lost 3 bases, and 10 bases lay in between. The germline gives CDR1 SEHNR, CDR2 FQNEAQ (reference sequence). The CDR3 length is 13 residues. The data stem from a study of control samples from healthy donors and cancer patients. Produced via immunoSEQ multiplex PCR; TCRdb's table is partial and in-frame only. The sample shows about 140,000 clones, 92% of them seen only once. Sequencing input: blood. The chain links TRBV7-9 to TRBJ1-2; D gene ambiguous. The TCR originated in a man aged 30 to 39 in good health. The CDR3 DNA reads TGTGCCAGCAGCCCCCGCAACGACTATGGCTACACCTTC. This gives the protein CASSPRNDYGYTF.